These T cell receptor beta chains were read from a single sample in a study of shared clonotypes between healthy human individuals. This table comes from immunoSEQ multiplex PCR, and its TCRdb copy is limited to in-frame clones, with some not included. The repertoire consists of roughly 530,000 clones, with 90% to 96% occurring once and the leading ten covering about 0.064%. Sequencing input: naive CD4+ T cells sorted from blood. The receptors were gathered from a woman in her twenties or thirties in good health. Both conserved end residues are part of each CDR3. The D gene is left open where the match is weak. The size field is filled for only some rows; it gives once, few, many or a size class.

D	size	V	J	CDR3	DNA
-	-	TRBV7-8	TRBJ1-1	CASTLLGTEAFF	TGTGCCAGCACCTTACTAGGCACTGAAGCTTTCTTT
-	-	TRBV29-1	TRBJ2-7	CSVEGQNRNEQYF	TGCAGCGTTGAAGGGCAGAACCGTAACGAGCAGTACTTC
-	-	TRBV5-1	TRBJ1-5	CASSSNGQEGQPQHF	TGCGCCAGCAGCTCGAACGGGCAGGAAGGACAGCCCCAGCATTTT
-	-	TRBV11-2	TRBJ2-3	CASSFLVTDTQYF	TGTGCCAGCAGCTTTTTGGTGACAGATACGCAGTATTTT
TRBD1	-	TRBV5-4	TRBJ2-7	CASSLGQGAYEQYF	TGTGCCAGCAGCTTAGGACAGGGGGCCTACGAGCAGTACTTC
-	-	TRBV25-1	TRBJ1-3	CASQRSSSGNTIYF	TGTGCCAGCCAGCGGAGTAGCTCTGGAAACACCATATATTTT
TRBD1	-	TRBV19	TRBJ1-1	CASSRQGDLGEAFF	TGTGCCAGTAGTAGGCAGGGGGATCTTGGTGAAGCTTTCTTT
TRBD1	-	TRBV10-3	TRBJ2-1	CAIRPGQAMHEQFF	TGTGCCATCAGGCCGGGACAGGCAATGCATGAGCAGTTCTTC
TRBD2	few	TRBV25-1	TRBJ2-1	CASSDATSGRLNEQFF	TGTGCCAGCAGTGACGCCACTAGCGGGAGACTCAATGAGCAGTTCTTC
TRBD2	-	TRBV27	TRBJ2-7	CASSRSLAGGSYEQYF	TGTGCCAGCAGCCGATCACTAGCGGGAGGGTCCTACGAGCAGTACTTC
-	-	TRBV11-2	TRBJ1-6	CASSLGGRDSPLHF	TGTGCCAGCAGCTTGGGGGGTCGGGATTCACCCCTCCACTTT
-	-	TRBV19	TRBJ2-1	CASAAGFRSYNEQFF	TGTGCCAGTGCAGCCGGTTTCAGGTCCTACAATGAGCAGTTCTTC
-	-	TRBV19	TRBJ1-2	CASSMAGYGYTF	TGTGCCAGTAGTATGGCTGGGTATGGCTACACCTTC
-	-	TRBV7-9	TRBJ2-7	CASSLAGSDEQYF	TGTGCCAGCAGCTTAGCAGGTTCCGACGAGCAGTACTTC
-	once	TRBV28	TRBJ2-5	CASSDSEGGVRETQYF	TGTGCCAGCAGTGACTCGGAGGGCGGTGTACGAGAGACCCAGTACTTC
-	-	TRBV5-4	TRBJ1-2	CASSGPPGYTF	TGTGCCAGCAGTGGCCCCCCTGGCTACACCTTC
TRBD1	once	TRBV2	TRBJ2-2	CASMGQAANTGELFF	TGTGCCAGTATGGGACAGGCAGCGAACACCGGGGAGCTGTTTTTT
-	-	TRBV27	TRBJ2-7	CASSLFVTLASYEQYF	TGTGCCAGCAGTTTATTCGTGACTTTGGCGTCCTACGAGCAGTACTTC
-	-	TRBV27	TRBJ1-1	CASSLTGRSEAFF	TGTGCCAGCAGTTTGACAGGACGTAGTGAAGCTTTCTTT
-	-	TRBV6-5	TRBJ2-3	CASSPGYSTDTQYF	TGTGCCAGCAGTCCGGGATACTCCACAGATACGCAGTATTTT
-	-	TRBV7-2	TRBJ2-7	CASSLAPGTGHLEQYF	TGTGCCAGCAGCTTAGCTCCCGGGACGGGGCATCTCGAGCAGTACTTC
TRBD2	-	TRBV7-9	TRBJ2-3	CASSFLAGGSDTQYF	TGTGCCAGCAGTTTTCTAGCGGGAGGGTCGGATACGCAGTATTTT
TRBD2	-	TRBV30	TRBJ2-7	CAWRPRLAGPKKRPYEQYF	TGTGCCTGGAGACCTCGACTAGCGGGACCCAAAAAGCGCCCCTACGAGCAGTACTTC
-	once	TRBV7-9	TRBJ2-7	CASSFTGVAEQYF	TGTGCCAGCAGCTTCACGGGGGTGGCCGAGCAGTACTTC
-	-	TRBV28	TRBJ2-6	CASLEGGGNSGANVLTF	TGTGCCTCACTCGAGGGGGGAGGAAACTCTGGGGCCAACGTCCTGACTTTC
-	-	TRBV6-4	TRBJ1-1	CASSFGPGGNPRAFF	TGTGCCAGCAGTTTCGGTCCCGGGGGCAATCCTCGAGCTTTCTTT
TRBD2	-	TRBV28	TRBJ2-7	CASSDPGLAGGYEQYF	TGTGCCAGCAGCGATCCAGGACTAGCGGGAGGGTACGAGCAGTACTTC
-	-	TRBV29-1	TRBJ2-7	CSARQTYEQYF	TGCAGCGCCCGACAGACTTACGAGCAGTACTTC
TRBD1	-	TRBV6-5	TRBJ2-7	CASSSGQGTYEQYF	TGTGCCAGCAGTTCGGGACAGGGAACCTACGAGCAGTACTTC
-	-	TRBV9	TRBJ2-7	CASSVEVGPLSYEQYF	TGTGCCAGCAGCGTAGAGGTGGGACCCCTTTCCTACGAGCAGTACTTC
-	-	TRBV28	TRBJ2-7	CASSSAAPDSYEQYF	TGTGCCAGCAGTTCCGCCGCCCCCGACAGCTACGAGCAGTACTTC
-	once	TRBV4-1	TRBJ1-4	CASSQQGRVGEKLFF	TGCGCCAGCAGCCAACAGGGGAGGGTAGGGGAAAAACTGTTTTTT
-	-	TRBV5-1	TRBJ2-1	CASSLRQYNEQFF	TGCGCCAGCAGCCTCCGACAGTACAATGAGCAGTTCTTC
-	-	TRBV7-9	TRBJ2-1	CASSNEQFF	TGTGCCAGCAGTAATGAGCAGTTCTTC
-	-	TRBV4-2	TRBJ2-7	CASSQDWAGASYEQYF	TGTGCCAGCAGCCAAGATTGGGCAGGAGCCTCCTACGAGCAGTACTTC
-	-	TRBV6-5	TRBJ1-5	CASSRDGLNQPQHF	TGTGCCAGCAGCCGGGACGGGTTAAATCAGCCCCAGCATTTT
-	-	TRBV2	TRBJ2-7	CASRADGTNYEQYF	TGTGCCAGCCGGGCGGACGGGACAAATTACGAGCAGTACTTC
-	once	TRBV21-1	TRBJ1-3	CAQGRGAAGNTIYF	TGTGCCCAGGGCCGGGGGGCCGCTGGAAACACCATATATTTT
-	-	TRBV19	TRBJ1-2	CASSIGVNYGYTF	TGTGCCAGTAGTATAGGGGTGAACTATGGCTACACCTTC
TRBD1	once	TRBV27	TRBJ2-7	CASSLIGQGSYEQYF	TGTGCCAGCAGTTTGATAGGACAGGGATCCTACGAGCAGTACTTC
TRBD1	-	TRBV28	TRBJ1-1	CASSLAGTGISYTEAFF	TGTGCCAGCAGTCTAGCGGGGACAGGGATATCGTACACTGAAGCTTTCTTT